The 16 T cell receptor beta chains below were found in one sample sequenced in a study of blood T cells in healthy people across ages. The second PCR ran roughly 6 to 11 cycles with a sample-barcoded 5' primer and J-beta primers. TCRdb passed the 5' RACE reads through MiXCR, listing each CDR3 protein once. The sample yields approximately 800,000 distinct CDR3 sequences, approximately 53% seen once. The source material was blood. These receptors all come from a man of 80 years or more in good health.

This chain links TRBV20-1 with TRBJ2-7; 7 bases match TRBD2. Trimming took 0 bases from V and 0 from J; bases not matched to a gene: 8. The CDR3 sequence is 16 residues long. CDR1 is DFQATT, CDR2 SNEGSKA, per germline (reference sequence). CDR3 coding DNA: TGCAGTGCTAGAGATTGGGGCGGGAGTAACTCCTACGAGCAGTACTTC. This sequence encodes CSARDWGGSNSYEQYF.

The CDR3 region is CASGLAGGVGEQFF. In nucleotides, the CDR3 is TGTGCCAGCGGGTTAGCGGGAGGAGTTGGTGAGCAGTTCTTC. The J gene is TRBJ2-1, the V gene TRBV28, with 10 bases aligning to TRBD2. Germline values: CDR1 MDHEN, CDR2 SYDVKM. V gave up 8 bases and J gave up 9 bases; unmatched junction bases: 10. The length of the CDR3 is 14 residues.

The V call is TRBV7-8, the J call TRBJ1-5; D not resolved. The germline gives CDR1 SGHVS, CDR2 FQNEAQ. Trimming shortened V by 6 bases and J by 4 bases, and 10 bases separated the two germline ends. This CDR3 comprises 13 residues. CDR3 amino acids: CASSPRVNQPQHF. DNA for the CDR3: TGTGCCAGCAGTCCAAGAGTTAATCAGCCCCAGCATTTT.

The V gene is TRBV4-1, the J gene TRBJ1-1; the D is unclear. The CDR3 runs 16 residues. The V and J ends lost 3 bases and 3 bases respectively, with 17 bases between them. Germline values: CDR1 MGHRA, CDR2 YSYEKL. The CDR3 bases are TGCGCCAGCAGCCACAAGGATGGTCGTGGGTACACTGAAGCTTTCTTT. As protein: CASSHKDGRGYTEAFF.

V gene TRBV6-1 combines with J gene TRBJ2-4; 11 nucleotides agree with TRBD2. The closer fit of TRBJ2-7 to the DNA end suggests the J call may be wrong. The CDR3 contains 16 residues. From germline, CDR1 is MNHNS and CDR2 SASEGT. The DNA for the CDR3 is TGTGCCAGCACTTCAAGCGGGACTAGCGGATTCTACGAGCAGTACTTC. It translates to CASTSSGTSGFYEQYF.

This chain joins TRBV7-9 and TRBJ2-6, with D hard to call. V shed 3 bases and J shed 4 bases, with 10 bases lying between them. The CDR3 length is 15 residues. Looked up from germline, CDR1 is SEHNR and CDR2 is FQNEAQ (reference sequence). The CDR3 reads CASSFPGVGANVLTF. The CDR3 coding sequence is TGTGCCAGCAGCTTTCCTGGGGTGGGGGCCAACGTCCTGACTTTC.

V gene TRBV9 combines with J gene TRBJ2-5; 7 positions agree with TRBD2. The J call could be wrong; TRBJ2-7 is a better fit for the DNA end. This CDR3 spans 13 amino acids. Looked up from germline, CDR1 is SGDLS and CDR2 is YYNGEE. The CDR3 DNA sequence: TGTGCCAGCAGCGTAACGGCTAGCGGCGAGCAGTACTTC. This translates into CASSVTASGEQYF.

This chain joins TRBV25-1 and TRBJ1-2; tentative D call: TRBD1 (6 bases). Trimming cost V 8 bases and J 4 bases, with 14 bases left between them. The CDR3 runs to 13 residues. Germline CDR1 is MGHDK and CDR2 is SYGVNS. The CDR3 here is CASAGANLYGYTF. CDR3 DNA: TGTGCCAGCGCGGGGGCTAACCTCTATGGCTACACCTTC.

The chain has TRBV30 and TRBJ2-7; D may be TRBD1 or TRBD2 (6 bases each). The CDR3 has 17 residues. Germline V gene data show CDR1 as GTSNPN and CDR2 as SVGIG (reference sequence). The V and J ends lost 2 bases and 1 base respectively, with 21 bases between them. CDR3 residues: CAWSRNRGGGISYEQYF. Written as DNA, the CDR3 is TGTGCCTGGAGTAGGAACAGAGGGGGAGGAATTTCCTACGAGCAGTACTTC.

The chain links TRBV20-1 to TRBJ2-4; TRBD2 agrees at 8 bases. This CDR3 has 18 residues. With 6 bases clipped from V and 0 bases from J, the junction kept 16 bases outside the gene matches. Germline CDR1 is DFQATT and CDR2 is SNEGSKA (reference sequence). The CDR3 reads CSAIRGGVTPLAKNIQYF. In DNA, the CDR3 is TGCAGTGCAATTCGGGGGGGCGTCACCCCACTAGCCAAAAACATTCAGTACTTC.

The rearrangement links TRBV10-2 to TRBJ2-1; a weak D match, TRBD1 (5 bases). The CDR3 has 15 residues. Germline CDR1 reads WSHSY; CDR2 reads SAAADI. Trimming removed 3 bases at V and 5 bases at J, with 14 bases between. CDR3 loop: CASSDRSTGHNEQFF. CDR3 nucleotide sequence: TGCGCCAGCAGTGATCGATCAACAGGCCACAATGAGCAGTTCTTC.

V gene TRBV7-3 combines with J gene TRBJ2-1; weak D call: TRBD2 (5 bases). Germline CDR1 and CDR2: SGHTA and FQGTGA. Trimming cost V 3 bases and J 9 bases, with 12 bases left between them. The CDR3 is 13 amino acids. Here the CDR3 reads CASSFYEGREQFF. DNA of the CDR3: TGTGCCAGCAGCTTTTATGAGGGTCGTGAGCAGTTCTTC.

The chain combines TRBV12-3 or TRBV12-4 with TRBJ2-1; D not resolved. Trimming cost V 7 bases and J 2 bases, with 9 bases left between them. CDR3 length: 13 residues. CDR3 sequence: CASTRPPYNEQFF. CDR3 nucleotide sequence: TGTGCCAGCACGAGACCCCCCTACAATGAGCAGTTCTTC.

The J gene is TRBJ1-2, the V gene TRBV25-1, with 12 bases lining up with TRBD1. The CDR3 contains 16 residues. Germline lookup yields CDR1 MGHDK and CDR2 SYGVNS. V lost 1 base to trimming and J lost 8 bases; unmatched junction nucleotides: 8. Here the CDR3 reads CASSEWKRDRGLGYTF. CDR3 DNA: TGTGCCAGCAGTGAATGGAAAAGGGACAGGGGGCTAGGCTACACCTTC.

This clonotype was observed a handful of times. The chain couples TRBV5-6 to TRBJ2-4; D perhaps matches TRBD2 (5 bases). V was pared by 4 bases and J by 8 bases, with 16 bases between. Germline loops: CDR1 SGHDT, CDR2 YYEEEE. CDR3 length equals 14 residues. CDR3 coding DNA: TGTGCCAGCAGCGAAACCGCGGGCTCGGACATTCAGTACTTC. Translated, it gives CASSETAGSDIQYF.

The J gene is TRBJ2-1, the V gene TRBV20-1; D assignment may be TRBD1 or TRBD2 (5 bases each). The germline gives CDR1 DFQATT, CDR2 SNEGSKA (reference sequence). This CDR3 has 16 amino acids. V dropped 0 bases and J dropped 0 bases, with 12 bases sitting between them. The CDR3 DNA follows: TGCAGTGCTAGAGATCCGGGACGTAGCTCCTACAATGAGCAGTTCTTC. It translates to CSARDPGRSSYNEQFF.